A single sample gave rise to the 8 T cell receptor beta chains below, sequenced in a study of graft-versus-host responses after intestinal transplantation. Sequenced by immunoSEQ multiplex PCR; TCRdb stores in-frame clones only, minus some. The table has 77,000 or so clones, 94% seen once. Their specific antigens are unknown. The specimen comprised unstimulated CD8+ T cells sorted from spleen or lymph node cells, sampled before intestinal transplant. The receptors here all came from a human donor who received an intestinal transplant.

This chain links TRBV5-8 with TRBJ2-5; no reliable D call. The CDR3 totals 13 residues. CDR1 is SGHTS, CDR2 YDEGEE, per germline. V shed 0 bases and J shed 3 bases, with 6 bases lying between them. Here the CDR3 DNA reads TGTGCCAGCAGCTTGGCCGACGAAGAGACCCAGTACTTC. It specifies CASSLADEETQYF.

The gene calls are TRBV29-1 and TRBJ2-1; D tentatively fits TRBD1 or TRBD2 (5 bases each). Germline CDR1 reads SQVTM; CDR2 reads ANQGSEA. The CDR3 extends over 13 amino acids. V lost 2 bases, J lost 6 bases, and 11 bases lay in between. CDR3 nucleotides: TGCAGCGTTGAACAAGGGGAGTTCAATGAGCAGTTCTTC. Translated: CSVEQGEFNEQFF.

This sequence joins TRBV2 and TRBJ2-1; tentatively, D is TRBD2 (6 bases). The V gene lost 2 bases and the J gene lost 4 bases, with 18 bases spanning the gap. In germline, CDR1 is SNHLY, CDR2 FYNNEI. The CDR3 consists of 17 residues. CDR3 region: CASSERFPGEAYNEQFF. CDR3 nucleotides: TGTGCCAGCAGTGAAAGGTTTCCGGGAGAGGCGTACAATGAGCAGTTCTTC. Filled out from reference TRBV2 and TRBJ2-1, the complete variable domain reads EPEVTQTPSHQVTQMGQEVILRCVPISNHLYFYWYRQILGQKVEFLVSFYNNEISEKSEIFDDQFSVERPDGSNFTLKIRSTKLEDSAMYFCASSERFPGEAYNEQFFGPGTRLTVL.

The rearrangement joins TRBV7-6 to TRBJ1-2; no definite D call. CDR1 and CDR2 from the germline V gene are SGHVS and FNYEAQ. V shed 1 base and J shed 2 bases, with 8 bases lying between them. The CDR3 extends over 14 amino acids. In DNA form, the CDR3 reads TGTGCCAGCAGCTTAGAGGCAGGAAACTATGGCTACACCTTC. This gives the protein CASSLEAGNYGYTF.

This chain uses TRBV7-2 with TRBJ2-3, with TRBD2 matching over 12 bases. Germline CDR1 is SGHTA and CDR2 is FQGNSA. The CDR3 spans 18 residues. The V gene end was trimmed by 2 bases and the J gene end by 4 bases; junction bases not matched to a gene: 10. The CDR3 DNA reads as TGTGCCAGCAGCTTAAGTGAGACTAGCGGGAGCGAGTCAGATACGCAGTATTTT. This gives the protein CASSLSETSGSESDTQYF.

The V and J genes are TRBV29-1 and TRBJ2-2; perhaps TRBD1 as D (6 bases). The CDR3 covers 15 residues. With 2 bases removed from V and 4 bases from J, the gap between germline ends came to 14 bases. Germline V gene sequence: CDR1 SQVTM, CDR2 ANQGSEA. CDR3 region: CSVEMDSQFTGELFF. The CDR3 nucleotides are TGCAGCGTTGAAATGGACAGCCAGTTCACCGGGGAGCTGTTTTTT.

The chain links TRBV2 to TRBJ1-5; 10 bases fit TRBD1. CDR3 length: 16 amino acids. The V and J ends lost 5 bases and 7 bases, in that order; junction bases with no gene match: 11. The germline V gene has CDR1 SNHLY and CDR2 FYNNEI. DNA for the CDR3: TGTGCCAGCAGTCTTCTCGACAGGGGGCGTAGGCAGCCCCAGCATTTT. This codes for CASSLLDRGRRQPQHF.

CDR3 amino acids: CASTLLRTDNEQFF. CDR3 bases: TGTGCCAGCACCCTCCTTCGGACAGACAATGAGCAGTTCTTC. The V call is TRBV28, the J call TRBJ2-1, with D possibly matching TRBD1 (6 bases). The CDR3 spans 14 residues. The ends were cut back, 7 bases at V and 5 bases at J, with 15 bases in the middle. Germline CDR1 is MDHEN and CDR2 is SYDVKM. Full variable domain (missing parts from reference TRBV28 and TRBJ2-1): DVKVTQSSRYLVKRTGEKVFLECVQDMDHENMFWYRQDPGLGLRLIYFSYDVKMKEKGDIPEGYSVSREKKERFSLILESASTNQTSMYLCASTLLRTDNEQFFGPGTRLTVL.